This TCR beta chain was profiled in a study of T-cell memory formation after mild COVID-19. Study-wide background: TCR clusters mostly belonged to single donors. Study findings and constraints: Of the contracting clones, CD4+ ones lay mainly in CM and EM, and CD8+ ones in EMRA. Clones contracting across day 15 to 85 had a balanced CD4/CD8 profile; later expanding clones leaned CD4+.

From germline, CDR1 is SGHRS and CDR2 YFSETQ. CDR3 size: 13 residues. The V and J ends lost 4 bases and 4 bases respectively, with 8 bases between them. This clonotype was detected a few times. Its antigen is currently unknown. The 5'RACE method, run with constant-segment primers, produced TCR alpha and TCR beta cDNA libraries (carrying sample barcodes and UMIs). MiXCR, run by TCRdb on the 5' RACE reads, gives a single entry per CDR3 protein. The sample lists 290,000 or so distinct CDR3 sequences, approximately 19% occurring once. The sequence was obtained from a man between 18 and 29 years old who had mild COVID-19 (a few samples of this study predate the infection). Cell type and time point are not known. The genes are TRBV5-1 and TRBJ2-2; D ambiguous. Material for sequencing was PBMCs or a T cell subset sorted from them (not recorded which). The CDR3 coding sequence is TGCGCCAGCAGCCCGGGTACCACCGGGGAGCTGTTTTTT. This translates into CASSPGTTGELFF. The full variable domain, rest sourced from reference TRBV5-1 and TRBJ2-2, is KAGVTQTPRYLIKTRGQQVTLSCSPISGHRSVSWYQQTPGQGLQFLFEYFSETQRNKGNFPGRFSGRQFSNSRSEMNVSTLELGDSALYLCASSPGTTGELFFGEGSRLTVL.